The 7 T cell receptor beta chains given below trace back to one sample, sequenced in a study of T cell repertoires in cytomegalovirus infection. These receptors have no identified antigens. TCRdb re-derived calls from the reads in MiXCR, one entry per CDR3 protein. The table records approximately 1,000,000 distinct CDR3 sequences, about a third of them present only once. Sequenced material: cultured CD8+ T cells from PBMCs, taken from culture after CMV antigen stimulation. The receptors originated from a human donor in good health (CMV status not recorded). Some clones in this sample may be carry-over from other donors' samples.

Only a few counts were recorded for this clonotype. In DNA, the CDR3 is TGTGCCAGCAGTGAAGGGACACCCGGGGAGCTGTTTTTT. It yields the protein CASSEGTPGELFF. The chain recombines TRBV25-1 with TRBJ2-2, with a possible D match to TRBD1 (6 bases). This CDR3 is 13 amino acids long. V shed 2 bases and J shed 6 bases, with 7 bases lying between them. Germline V gene data show CDR1 as MGHDK and CDR2 as SYGVNS.

This clonotype turned up a few times. The chain has TRBV19 and TRBJ2-1; 7 nucleotides agree with TRBD1. The CDR3 totals 15 residues. Germline assignment: CDR1 LNHDA and CDR2 SQIVND (reference sequence). Trimming took 5 bases from V and 6 from J; bases not matched to a gene: 10. The CDR3 region has the DNA TGTGCCAGTAGTCCTCAAGACAGGGTGAGCAATGAGCAGTTCTTC. It translates to CASSPQDRVSNEQFF.

V and J are TRBV15 and TRBJ1-5; D may be TRBD1 (5 bases). The CDR3 length is 16 residues. Trimming took 5 bases from V and 5 from J, leaving 19 bases between them. From germline, CDR1 is LNHNV and CDR2 YYDKDF (reference sequence). The CDR3 nucleotides read TGTGCCACCAGCTCAATCCTACGGGACCCGGATCAGCCCCAGCATTTT. This gives the protein CATSSILRDPDQPQHF.

This clonotype came up many times. CDR3: CSFGEGNSEQYV. The CDR3 DNA reads as TGCAGCTTTGGGGAGGGAAATAGCGAGCAGTACGTC. The gene calls are TRBV29-1 and TRBJ2-7; 7 nucleotides match TRBD2. This CDR3 region has 12 residues. Trimming cost V 8 bases and J 6 bases; bases outside gene matches: 10. Per the germline V gene, CDR1 is SQVTM and CDR2 is ANQGSEA.

This clonotype appeared a few times. The chain combines TRBV27 with TRBJ2-7; D is possibly TRBD2 (7 bases). CDR1 MNHEY and CDR2 SMNVEV come from the germline V gene (reference sequence). The length of the CDR3 is 19 residues. V lost 10 bases, J lost 0 bases, and 31 bases lay in between. The CDR3 DNA reads TGTGCCACCCTGGGCCCCCCCGGGGGGCAGGGGACGAGCTCCTACGAGCAGTACTTC. Translated, it gives CATLGPPGGQGTSSYEQYF.

This clonotype was found many times. This chain uses TRBV6-2 or TRBV6-3 with TRBJ1-1; D gene ambiguous. Germline-derived CDR1 and CDR2 are MNHEY and SVGEGT. V was pared by 3 bases and J by 0 bases, with 5 bases between. This CDR3 comprises 13 residues. The CDR3 loop is CASSYLVNTEAFF. CDR3 nucleotides: TGTGCCAGCAGTTATCTGGTGAACACTGAAGCTTTCTTT.

The V and J genes are TRBV28 and TRBJ2-3, with 9 bases lining up with TRBD2. V lost 2 bases to trimming and J lost 2 bases; unmatched junction nucleotides: 5. This CDR3 is built from 16 residues. The germline gives CDR1 MDHEN, CDR2 SYDVKM. This chain's CDR3 is CASSLRGGGDTDTQYF. For the CDR3, the DNA is TGTGCCAGCAGTTTACGCGGCGGGGGGGACACAGATACGCAGTATTTT.